The T cell receptor beta chain described here comes from a study of radiotherapy plus CTLA-4 blockade in lung cancer. Study background: Objective responses were recorded in 15% to 20% of patients, with disease control recorded in 25% to 40%.

The study, taken as a whole, reports: Response, reportedly, was best predicted by interferon-beta along with early blood T cell clone dynamics. Clones of tumor-derived TCRs expanded in blood after radiotherapy plus ipilimumab.

Patients with chemo-refractory metastatic non-small-cell lung cancer received focal radiation plus CTLA-4 blockade with ipilimumab. Concerning this clone: As yet, its antigen is unknown.

Trimming stripped 4 bases from V and 7 bases from J, with 19 bases between. CDR3 size: 16 residues. Germline CDR1 is MGHRA and CDR2 is YSYEKL. Generated by immunoSEQ multiplex PCR, the TCRdb table keeps only in-frame clones and is missing some. The sample has around 95,000 clones; 83% are singletons. Sequenced here: peripheral blood, sampled from a patient treated with radiotherapy plus ipilimumab. This sequence was found in a human donor with non-small cell lung cancer who had stable disease on radiotherapy plus ipilimumab. The chain employs TRBV4-1 and TRBJ1-4; D gene ambiguous. The CDR3 spells CASSPGEGARVEKLFF. The DNA of the CDR3 is TGCGCCAGCAGCCCGGGCGAGGGCGCGAGGGTTGAAAAACTGTTTTTT.